The present T cell receptor (beta chain) was sequenced within a study of early T cells in non-severe SARS-CoV-2 infection. Trimming took 1 base from V and 4 from J, leaving 7 bases between them. This CDR3 is built from 13 residues. Germline CDR1 is LNHDA and CDR2 is SQIVND (reference sequence). Findings and caveats of the study: Lookups in VDJdb leaned toward anti-spike CD8 responses and missed private and CD4 specificities.

TCRdb called the 5' RACE reads again in MiXCR, with one record for every CDR3 protein. The repertoire holds tens of thousands of distinct CDR3 sequences, with around 5.7% as singletons. This clonotype has a count of ten or more. Its target is unknown. The clonotype was recovered from an adult who was a healthcare worker with PCR-confirmed SARS-CoV-2 infection or an uninfected control (not recorded which). This chain joins TRBV19 and TRBJ2-5; D may be TRBD1 or TRBD2 (5 bases each). The sequencing here drew on whole blood, taken at baseline. The DNA of the CDR3 is TGTGCCAGTAGTATAGCCGGGGCAGAGACCCAGTACTTC. Translating it yields CASSIAGAETQYF.